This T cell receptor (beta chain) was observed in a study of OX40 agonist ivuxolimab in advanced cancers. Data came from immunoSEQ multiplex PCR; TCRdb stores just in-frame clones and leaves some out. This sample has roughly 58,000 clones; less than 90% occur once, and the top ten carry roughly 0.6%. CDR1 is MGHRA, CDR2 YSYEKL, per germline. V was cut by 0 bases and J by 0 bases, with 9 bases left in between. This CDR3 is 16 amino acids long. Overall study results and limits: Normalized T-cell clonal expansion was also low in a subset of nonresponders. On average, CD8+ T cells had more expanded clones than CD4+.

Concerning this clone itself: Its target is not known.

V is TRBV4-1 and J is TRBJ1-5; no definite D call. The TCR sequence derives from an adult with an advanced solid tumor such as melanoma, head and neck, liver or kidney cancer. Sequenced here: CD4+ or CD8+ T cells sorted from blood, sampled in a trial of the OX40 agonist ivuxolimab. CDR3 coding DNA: TGCGCCAGCAGCCAAGAGGGATACAATAGCAATCAGCCCCAGCATTTT. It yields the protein CASSQEGYNSNQPQHF.